Listed below are T cell receptor beta chains from one sample, sequenced in a study of T cell responses to AZD1222 COVID-19 vaccine. TCRdb's copy holds only in-frame clones and misses some; the assay was immunoSEQ multiplex PCR. The sample lists about 110,000 clones; nearly 90% were seen once. This specimen consisted of peripheral blood, obtained on day 0 of AZD1222 vaccination. The receptors here all came from an adult in good health. CDR3s include the opening cysteine and the closing phenylalanine or tryptophan. Each record gives: D gene, J gene, V gene, clone size, CDR3 protein, CDR3 DNA. The D gene is left open where the match is weak. Expanded clones are given a class, and other clones once, few, many or no size at all.

>.|TRBJ1-4|TRBV3-1/TRBV3-2|once
CASSGIEKLFF
TGTGCCAGCAGCGGAATTGAAAAACTGTTTTTT
>TRBD1|TRBJ1-2|TRBV3-1/TRBV3-2|.
CASSQLTQGADYGYTF
TGTGCCAGCAGCCAACTTACTCAGGGGGCTGACTATGGCTACACCTTC
>.|TRBJ1-2|TRBV15|once
CATSRRSPGDYGYTF
TGTGCCACCAGCAGAAGATCCCCCGGCGACTATGGCTACACCTTC
>.|TRBJ1-2|TRBV27|.
CASSIRAAALYGYTF
TGTGCCAGCAGTATCCGCGCGGCAGCCCTCTATGGCTACACCTTC
>TRBD1|TRBJ1-1|TRBV7-8|.
CASSARTGSTEAFF
TGTGCCAGCAGCGCACGGACAGGGAGCACTGAAGCTTTCTTT
>TRBD1|TRBJ1-3|TRBV10-1|.
CASSPLQGAGNTIYF
TGCGCCAGCAGCCCTTTACAGGGGGCTGGAAACACCATATATTTT
>.|TRBJ2-7|TRBV3-1/TRBV3-2|once
CASSQVEAEQYF
TGTGCCAGCAGCCAAGTGGAAGCGGAGCAGTACTTC
>TRBD1|TRBJ1-6|TRBV19|.
CASTSGQGMGNSPLHF
TGTGCCAGTACCTCAGGACAGGGGATGGGCAATTCACCCCTCCACTTT
>.|TRBJ2-1|TRBV7-6|.
CASSLSQGSSYNEQFF
TGTGCCAGCAGCTTATCCCAGGGAAGCTCCTACAATGAGCAGTTCTTC
>TRBD2|TRBJ2-1|TRBV24-1|.
CATSDYGGGPYNEQFF
TGTGCCACCAGTGATTATGGGGGAGGGCCGTACAATGAGCAGTTCTTC
>.|TRBJ1-5|TRBV6-4|.
CAGPGSRTSNQPQHF
TGTGCCGGGCCGGGGTCTCGCACCTCTAATCAGCCCCAGCATTTT
>.|TRBJ2-6|TRBV19|.
CASSIDSSGANVLTF
TGTGCCAGTAGTATAGATAGCTCTGGGGCCAACGTCCTGACTTTC